This T cell receptor beta chain appears in the sequencing data of a study of blood T cell repertoires in COVID-19. This clone has a single count. Clones were sequenced by immunoSEQ multiplex PCR, and TCRdb holds only the in-frame ones, with some missing. The sample shows around 400,000 clones, 70% to 90% of them seen only once. V gave up 4 bases and J gave up 3 bases; unmatched junction bases: 2. The CDR3 has 14 amino acids. Germline V gene data show CDR1 as SGHKS and CDR2 as YYEKEE (reference sequence). The sample was PBMCs or T cells enriched from blood (not recorded which). The TCR was taken from a woman between 18 and 29 years old who had been exposed to COVID-19. V usage is TRBV5-5 and J usage is TRBJ2-7; TRBD2 matches 12 bases. The CDR3: CASSVTSGSYEQYF. CDR3 DNA sequence: TGTGCCAGCAGCGTGACTAGCGGGAGCTACGAGCAGTACTTC.